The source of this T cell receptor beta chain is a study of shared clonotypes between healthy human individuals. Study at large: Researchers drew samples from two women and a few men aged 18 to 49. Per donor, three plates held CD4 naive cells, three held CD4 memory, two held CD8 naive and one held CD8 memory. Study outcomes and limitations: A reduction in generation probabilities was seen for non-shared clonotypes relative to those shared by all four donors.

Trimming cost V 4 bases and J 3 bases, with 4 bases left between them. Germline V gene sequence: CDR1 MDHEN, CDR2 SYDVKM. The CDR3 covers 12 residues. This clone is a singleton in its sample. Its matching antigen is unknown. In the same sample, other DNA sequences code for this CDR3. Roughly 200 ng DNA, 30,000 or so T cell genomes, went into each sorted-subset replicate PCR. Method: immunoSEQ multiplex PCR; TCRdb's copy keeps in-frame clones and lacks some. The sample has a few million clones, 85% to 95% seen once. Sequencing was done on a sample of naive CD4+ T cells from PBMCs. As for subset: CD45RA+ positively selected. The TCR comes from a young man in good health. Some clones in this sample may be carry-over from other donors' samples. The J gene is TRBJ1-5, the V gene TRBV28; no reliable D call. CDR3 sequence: CASSSVNQPQHF. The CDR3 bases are TGTGCCAGCAGTTCGGTCAATCAGCCCCAGCATTTT.